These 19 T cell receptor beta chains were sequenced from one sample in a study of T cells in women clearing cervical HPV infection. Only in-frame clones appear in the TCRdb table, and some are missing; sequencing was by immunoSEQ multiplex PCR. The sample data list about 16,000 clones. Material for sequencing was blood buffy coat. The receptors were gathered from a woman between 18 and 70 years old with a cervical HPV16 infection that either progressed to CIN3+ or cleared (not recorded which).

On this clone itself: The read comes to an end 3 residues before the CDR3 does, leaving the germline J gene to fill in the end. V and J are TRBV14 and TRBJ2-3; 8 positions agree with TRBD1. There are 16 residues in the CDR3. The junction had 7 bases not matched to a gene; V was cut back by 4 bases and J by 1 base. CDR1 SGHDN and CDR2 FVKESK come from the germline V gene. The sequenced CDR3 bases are TGTGCCAGCAGCCCAACCCTGACAGGGGGCACAGATACG. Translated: CASSPTLTGGTDT. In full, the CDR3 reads CASSPTLTGGTDTQYF.

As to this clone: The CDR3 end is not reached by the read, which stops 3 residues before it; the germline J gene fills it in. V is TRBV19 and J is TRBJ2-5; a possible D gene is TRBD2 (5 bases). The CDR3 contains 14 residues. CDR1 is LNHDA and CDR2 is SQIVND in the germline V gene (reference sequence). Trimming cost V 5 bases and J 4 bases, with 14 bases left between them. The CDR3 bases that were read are TGTGCCAGTAGTCCCCGGGCGGGCCCAGAGACC. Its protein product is CASSPRAGPET. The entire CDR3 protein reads CASSPRAGPETQYF.

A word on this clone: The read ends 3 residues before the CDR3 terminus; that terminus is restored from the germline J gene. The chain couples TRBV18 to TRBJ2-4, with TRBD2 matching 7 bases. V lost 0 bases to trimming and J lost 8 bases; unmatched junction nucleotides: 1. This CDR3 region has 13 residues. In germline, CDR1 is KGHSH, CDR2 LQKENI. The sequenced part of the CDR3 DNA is TGTGCCAGCTCACCACCGCTAGCGGACATT. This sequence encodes CASSPPLADI. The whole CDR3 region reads CASSPPLADIQYF.

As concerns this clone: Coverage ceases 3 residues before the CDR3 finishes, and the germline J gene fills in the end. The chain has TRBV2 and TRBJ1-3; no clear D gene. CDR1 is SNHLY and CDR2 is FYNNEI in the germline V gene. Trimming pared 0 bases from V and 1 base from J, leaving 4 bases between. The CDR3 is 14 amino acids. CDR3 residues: CASSEARSGNTIYF. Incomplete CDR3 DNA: TGTGCCAGCAGTGAAGCGAGGTCTGGAAACACC.

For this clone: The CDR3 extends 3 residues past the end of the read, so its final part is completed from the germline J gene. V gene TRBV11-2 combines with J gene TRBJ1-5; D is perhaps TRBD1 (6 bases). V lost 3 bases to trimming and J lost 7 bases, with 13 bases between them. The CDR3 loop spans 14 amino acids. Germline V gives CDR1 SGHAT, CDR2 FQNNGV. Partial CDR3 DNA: TGTGCCAGCAGCTTGCAGGGGAGGGGCCAGCCC. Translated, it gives CASSLQGRGQP. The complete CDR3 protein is CASSLQGRGQPQHF. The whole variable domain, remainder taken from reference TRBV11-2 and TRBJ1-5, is EAGVAQSPRYKIIEKRQSVAFWCNPISGHATLYWYQQILGQGPKLLIQFQNNGVVDDSQLPKDRFSAERLKGVDSTLKIQPAKLEDSAVYLCASSLQGRGQPQHFGDGTRLSIL.

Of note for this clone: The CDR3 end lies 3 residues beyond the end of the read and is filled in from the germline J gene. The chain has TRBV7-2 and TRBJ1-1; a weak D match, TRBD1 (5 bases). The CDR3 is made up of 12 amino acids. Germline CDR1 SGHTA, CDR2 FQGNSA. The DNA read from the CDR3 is TGTGCCAGCAGCCCCGACAGAGGGAAA. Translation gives CASSPDRGK. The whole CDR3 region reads CASSPDRGKAFF. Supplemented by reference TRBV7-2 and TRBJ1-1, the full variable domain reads GAGVSQSPSNKVTEKGKDVELRCDPISGHTALYWYRQSLGQGLEFLIYFQGNSAPDKSGLPSDRFSAERTGGSVSTLTIQRTQQEDSAVYLCASSPDRGKAFFGQGTRLTVV.

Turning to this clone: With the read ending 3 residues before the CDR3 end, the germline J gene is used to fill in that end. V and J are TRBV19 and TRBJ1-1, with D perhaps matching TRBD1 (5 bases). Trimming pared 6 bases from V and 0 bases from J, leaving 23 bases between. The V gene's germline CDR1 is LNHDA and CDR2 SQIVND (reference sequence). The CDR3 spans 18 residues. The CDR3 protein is CASRGGLFRDSMNTEAFF. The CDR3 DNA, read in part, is TGTGCCAGTAGGGGTGGCCTATTCCGGGACTCGATGAACACTGAA.

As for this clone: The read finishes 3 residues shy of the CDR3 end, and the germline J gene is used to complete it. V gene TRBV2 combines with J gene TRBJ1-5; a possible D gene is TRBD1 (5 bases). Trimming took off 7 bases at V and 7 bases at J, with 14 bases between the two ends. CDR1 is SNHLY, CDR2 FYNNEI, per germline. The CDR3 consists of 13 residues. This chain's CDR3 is CASTGQRQQPQHF. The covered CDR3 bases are TGTGCCAGCACCGGACAAAGACAACAGCCC.

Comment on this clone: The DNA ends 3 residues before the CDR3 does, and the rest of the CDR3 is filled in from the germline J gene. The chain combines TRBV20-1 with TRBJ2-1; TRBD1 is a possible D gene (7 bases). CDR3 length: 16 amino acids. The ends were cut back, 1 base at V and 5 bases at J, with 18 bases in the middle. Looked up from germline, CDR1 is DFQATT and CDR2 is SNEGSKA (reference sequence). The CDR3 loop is CSARGEDRSWDNEQFF. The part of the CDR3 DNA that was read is TGCAGTGCTAGAGGGGAGGACAGGAGTTGGGACAATGAG.

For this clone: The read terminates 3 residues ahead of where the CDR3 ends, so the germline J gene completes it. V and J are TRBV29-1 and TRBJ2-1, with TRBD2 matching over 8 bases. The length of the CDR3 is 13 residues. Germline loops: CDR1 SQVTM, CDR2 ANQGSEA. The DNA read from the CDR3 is TGCATCGTAAGGTCGTCGGGAGGGGGTGAG. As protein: CIVRSSGGGE. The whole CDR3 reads CIVRSSGGGEQFF.

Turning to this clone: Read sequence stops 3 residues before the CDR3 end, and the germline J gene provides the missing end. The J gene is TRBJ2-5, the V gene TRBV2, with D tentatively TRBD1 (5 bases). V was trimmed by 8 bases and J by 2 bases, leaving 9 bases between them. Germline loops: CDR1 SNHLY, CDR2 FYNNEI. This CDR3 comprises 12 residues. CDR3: CASDGHQETQYF. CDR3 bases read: TGTGCCAGCGACGGACATCAAGAGACC.

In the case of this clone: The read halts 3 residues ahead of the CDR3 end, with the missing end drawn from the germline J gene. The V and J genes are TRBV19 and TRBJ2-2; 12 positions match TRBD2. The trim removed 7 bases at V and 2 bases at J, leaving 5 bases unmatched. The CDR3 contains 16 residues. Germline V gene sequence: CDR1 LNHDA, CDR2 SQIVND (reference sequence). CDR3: CASTTSGGLNTGELFF. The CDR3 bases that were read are TGTGCCAGTACGACTAGCGGGGGACTTAACACCGGGGAG.

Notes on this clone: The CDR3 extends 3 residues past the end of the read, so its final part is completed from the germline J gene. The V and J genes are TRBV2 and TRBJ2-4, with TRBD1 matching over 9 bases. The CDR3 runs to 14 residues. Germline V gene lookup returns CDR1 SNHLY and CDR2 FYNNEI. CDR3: CASRPTGGASGQYF. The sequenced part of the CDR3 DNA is TGTGCCAGCAGGCCTACAGGGGGCGCGAGTGGT.

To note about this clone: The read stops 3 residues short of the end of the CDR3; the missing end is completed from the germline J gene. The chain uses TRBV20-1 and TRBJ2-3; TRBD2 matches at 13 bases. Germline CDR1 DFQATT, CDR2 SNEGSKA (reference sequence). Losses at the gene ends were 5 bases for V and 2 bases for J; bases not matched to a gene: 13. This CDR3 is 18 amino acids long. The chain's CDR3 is CSAQKTSGGPRVTDTQYF. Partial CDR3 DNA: TGCAGTGCTCAAAAGACTAGCGGGGGGCCCCGGGTCACAGATACG.

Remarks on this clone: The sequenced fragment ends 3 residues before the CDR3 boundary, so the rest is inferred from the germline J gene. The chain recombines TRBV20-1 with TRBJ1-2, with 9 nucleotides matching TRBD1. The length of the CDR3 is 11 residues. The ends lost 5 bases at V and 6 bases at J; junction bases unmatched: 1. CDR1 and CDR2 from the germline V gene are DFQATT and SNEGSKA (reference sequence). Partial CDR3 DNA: TGCAGTGCTGGGGACAGGGATGGC. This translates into CSAGDRDG. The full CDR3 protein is CSAGDRDGYTF.

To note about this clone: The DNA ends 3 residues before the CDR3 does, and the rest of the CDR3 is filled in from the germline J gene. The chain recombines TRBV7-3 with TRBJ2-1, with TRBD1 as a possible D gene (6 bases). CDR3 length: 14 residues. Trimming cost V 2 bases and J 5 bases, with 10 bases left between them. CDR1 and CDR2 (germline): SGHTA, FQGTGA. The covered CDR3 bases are TGTGCCAGCAGCTTAGGTGGGACAAACAATGAG. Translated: CASSLGGTNNE. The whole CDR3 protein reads CASSLGGTNNEQFF.

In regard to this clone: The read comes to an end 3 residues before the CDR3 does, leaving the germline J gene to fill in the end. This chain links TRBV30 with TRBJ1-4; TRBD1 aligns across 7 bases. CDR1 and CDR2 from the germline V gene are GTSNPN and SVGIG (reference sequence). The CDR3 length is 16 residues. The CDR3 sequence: CAWRRGQKWPNSPLFF. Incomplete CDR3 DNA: TGTGCCTGGAGAAGGGGACAGAAGTGGCCTAATTCACCA.

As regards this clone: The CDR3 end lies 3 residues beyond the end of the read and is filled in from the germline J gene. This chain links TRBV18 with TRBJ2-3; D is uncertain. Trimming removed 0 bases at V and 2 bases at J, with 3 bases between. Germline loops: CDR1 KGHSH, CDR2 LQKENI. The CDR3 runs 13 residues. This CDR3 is CASSPPLTDTQYF. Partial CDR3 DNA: TGTGCCAGCTCACCACCCCTCACAGATACG.

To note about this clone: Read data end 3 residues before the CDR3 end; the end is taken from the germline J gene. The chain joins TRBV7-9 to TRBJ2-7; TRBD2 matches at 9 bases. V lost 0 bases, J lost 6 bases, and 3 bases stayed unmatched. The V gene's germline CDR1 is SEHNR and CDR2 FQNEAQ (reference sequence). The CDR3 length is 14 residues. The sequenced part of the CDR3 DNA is TGTGCCAGCAGCTTAGCGGGACTAGCTAGCGAG. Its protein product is CASSLAGLASE. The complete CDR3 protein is CASSLAGLASEQYF. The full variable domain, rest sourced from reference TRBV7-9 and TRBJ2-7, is DTGVSQNPRHKITKRGQNVTFRCDPISEHNRLYWYRQTLGQGPEFLTYFQNEAQLEKSRLLSDRFSAERPKGSFSTLEIQRTEQGDSAMYLCASSLAGLASEQYFGPGTRLTVT.